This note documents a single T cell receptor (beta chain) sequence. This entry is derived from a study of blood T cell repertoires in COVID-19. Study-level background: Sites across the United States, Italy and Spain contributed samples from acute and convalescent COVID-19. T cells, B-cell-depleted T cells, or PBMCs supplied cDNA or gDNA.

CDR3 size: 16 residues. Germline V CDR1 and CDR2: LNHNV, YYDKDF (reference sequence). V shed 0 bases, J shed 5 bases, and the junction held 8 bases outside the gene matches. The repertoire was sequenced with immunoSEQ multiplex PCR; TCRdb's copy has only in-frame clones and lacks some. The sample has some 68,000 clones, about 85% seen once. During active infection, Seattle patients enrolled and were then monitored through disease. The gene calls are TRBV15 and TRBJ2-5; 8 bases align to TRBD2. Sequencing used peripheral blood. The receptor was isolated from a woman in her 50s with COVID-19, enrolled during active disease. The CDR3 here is CATSRDNGRAGETQYF. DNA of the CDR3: TGTGCCACCAGCAGAGATAACGGGAGGGCCGGGGAGACCCAGTACTTC. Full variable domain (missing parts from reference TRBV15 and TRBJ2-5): DAMVIQNPRYQVTQFGKPVTLSCSQTLNHNVMYWYQQKSSQAPKLLFHYYDKDFNNEADTPDNFQSRRPNTSFCFLDIRSPGLGDTAMYLCATSRDNGRAGETQYFGPGTRLLVL.